This is a list of T cell receptor beta chains from one sample in a study of T cell changes during pregnancy in multiple sclerosis. TCRdb's table, derived via immunoSEQ multiplex PCR, lists solely in-frame clones and lacks some. Among 64,000 or so clones listed, 95% to 97% were seen once. The source was CD8+ T cells from peripheral blood mononuclear cells, collected after pregnancy. The receptors originated from a female donor with multiple sclerosis, enrolled in a pregnancy study. Both conserved end residues are part of each CDR3.

CDR3: CASSLVAGGPGEQYF
V: TRBV28

CDR3: CASSLASGNSWETQYF
V: TRBV5-6

CDR3: CASSQDRGSGELFF
V: TRBV4-3

CDR3: CASSQDEREGYNEQFF
V: TRBV4-3

CDR3: CASKTGLSSYEQYF
V: TRBV6-5

CDR3: CASPGDRVGPEAFF
V: TRBV2

CDR3: CASSLSVGNTEAFF
V: TRBV7-8

CDR3: CASSQDTRTGDTDTQYF
V: TRBV4-3

CDR3: CASSYSGGLEAFF
V: TRBV6-5

CDR3: CASIQREGETQYF
V: TRBV6-1

CDR3: CASSQNGPGQSNTEAFF
V: TRBV4-2

CDR3: CASRLRDTAYYEQYF
V: TRBV28

CDR3: CASSVSGGVRETQYF
V: TRBV9

CDR3: CASSLGDSPHEQYF
V: TRBV27

CDR3: CAIRDDEDIQYF
V: TRBV10-3

CDR3: CASSSTGTPYEQYF
V: TRBV5-6

CDR3: CASSLFRGREQYF
V: TRBV27

CDR3: CARPTGEEATNEKLFF
V: TRBV23-1

CDR3: CASRKIRDYYGYTF
V: TRBV27

CDR3: CASSLMGADYNEQFF
V: TRBV28

CDR3: CASSSPGFGANVLTF
V: TRBV7-9

CDR3: CASSLMGDMGGELFF
V: TRBV7-2

CDR3: CATSGWTDGILETQYF
V: TRBV15

CDR3: CASSLSEGTGNTIYF
V: TRBV28

CDR3: CASEGPSLLAGVYNEQFF
V: TRBV2

CDR3: CAWRTGAEQYF
V: TRBV30

CDR3: CSVEGREDEQFF
V: TRBV29-1

CDR3: CASSLVAGPGTGELFF
V: TRBV11-3

CDR3: CASSAQGAGANVLTF
V: TRBV25-1

CDR3: CASSFGGSSYNEQFF
V: TRBV28

CDR3: CAWSRTGREQYF
V: TRBV30

CDR3: CASSQAHYRYNEQFF
V: TRBV4-3

CDR3: CASGAGGSSYEQYF
V: TRBV2

CDR3: CAISPTVRGPNTEAFF
V: TRBV10-3

CDR3: CATNVESTGELFF
V: TRBV6-5

CDR3: CASSVVGGGYGYTF
V: TRBV9

CDR3: CASSESTGMRGYTF
V: TRBV25-1

CDR3: CASSIDLTREQFF
V: TRBV19

CDR3: CASSSLTSVYEQYF
V: TRBV5-6